The TCR beta chain under discussion was sequenced for a study of T cell responses to AZD1222 COVID-19 vaccine (dated by TCRdb to the early 2020s). Turning to the overall study: A total of 230 to 250 trial participants underwent TCR sequencing, of whom nearly 210 had received two doses of AZD1222 and approximately 26 had received two doses of the MenACWY control vaccine. Trial participants were enrolled by age into 18-55, 56-69 and 70-plus year subgroups, with 148, 28 and 57 TCR-sequenced participants respectively. Summary of the overall study and its limitations: Conclusions about previously exposed vaccinees were limited because only six AZD1222 recipients were SARS-CoV-2 seropositive at baseline. Participants were mostly white British, with more females than males. The authors suggested clonal diversity may have been underestimated. No day 14 peak-response samples were available, so repertoires were characterized only after the peak T cell response. After two AZD1222 doses, spike-specific TCR breadth and depth were significantly higher than at day 0 and than in MenACWY recipients. Vaccine-associated CD4 TCRs spanned the whole spike protein, with dominant responses in regions 160-218 and 743-854. The 56-69-year group was small, and its depth increase did not reach significance, likely because of low power. Reportedly, close to half of the unique spike-specific TCRs recognized epitopes lying outside the regions that are mutated in the B.1.351 and B.1.1.7 variants.

Interpreted using the paper, the time point label stands for: baseline before first vaccination. What the treatment or condition label conveys for this sample: meningococcal conjugate vaccine given as trial control. Vaccinee samples were obtained from the UK trials COV001 and COV002, which included a single-blind randomized controlled phase 2/3 trial of AZD1222 (ChAdOx1 nCoV-19) in healthy adults. Trial participant PBMC samples were collected at day 0 and day 28 after the second dose for TCRbeta chain sequencing. The CDR3 regions of human TCRbeta chains were analyzed by immunosequencing. As for the original processing: TCRs in the repertoires were matched against a reference library of SARS-CoV-2-specific TCRs that had been generated with the MIRA antigen-specificity platform. Breadth meant the fraction of unique TCRs that were SARS-CoV-2-associated, whereas depth meant the fraction of total T cells that were SARS-CoV-2-associated. Each spike-specific TCR was assigned to its reactive spike region and to a CD4 or CD8 class using the MIRA data. Log10-transformed breadth and depth values were compared by one-way ANOVA with Sidak's multiple comparisons tests. TCRdb stores this immuneACCESS table with in-frame sequences only. Part of the clones is absent; in the studies checked, under half of the shortfall reflects unresolved V genes, and no reason is known for the rest. That table furnishes V, J and clone size, whereas the DNA furnished D and trimming. Across this sample there are more than 140,000 clones, with about nine tenths seen only once. The ten largest clones add up to approximately 3.1% of the sample.

V lost 3 bases and J lost 4 bases; the stretch between them is 6 bases long. Inclusive of the bounding cysteine and phenylalanine, the CDR3 is 12 residues long. Here the CDR3 DNA is all that survives: 36 bases in frame from base 1. Looking up the germline V gene yields CDR1 SNHLY and CDR2 FYNNEI. On this clone itself: The antigen it recognizes is unknown. Within one base of it there is no much larger clone, and no base qualities were kept.

This material consisted of peripheral blood, taken on day 0 of MenACWY control vaccination. The TCR sequence derives from an adult in good health. In this chain, TRBV2 is recombined with TRBJ2-5; the D gene cannot be named for sure. This receptor has the CDR3 CASSDKVETQYF. The DNA sequence reads TGTGCCAGCAGTGACAAGGTAGAGACCCAGTACTTC.